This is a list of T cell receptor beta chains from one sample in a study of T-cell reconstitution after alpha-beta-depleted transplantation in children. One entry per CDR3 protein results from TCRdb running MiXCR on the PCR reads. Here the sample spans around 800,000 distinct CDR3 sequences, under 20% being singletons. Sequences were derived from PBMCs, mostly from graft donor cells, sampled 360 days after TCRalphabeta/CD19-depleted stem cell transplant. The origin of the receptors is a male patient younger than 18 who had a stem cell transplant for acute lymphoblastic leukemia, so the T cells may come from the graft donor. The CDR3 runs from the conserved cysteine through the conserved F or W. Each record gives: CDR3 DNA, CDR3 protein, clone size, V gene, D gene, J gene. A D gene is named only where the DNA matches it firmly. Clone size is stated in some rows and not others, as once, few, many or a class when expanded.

CDR3 DNA: TGCGCCAGCAGCTTGGTTCAGGGGGCATCTGAGACCCAGTACTTC; CDR3 protein: CASSLVQGASETQYF; clone size: -; V gene: TRBV5-1; D gene: TRBD1; J gene: TRBJ2-5
CDR3 DNA: TGCAGCGCGAACGCGCAGGGGGACGAGCAGTACTTC; CDR3 protein: CSANAQGDEQYF; clone size: -; V gene: TRBV29-1; D gene: TRBD1; J gene: TRBJ2-7
CDR3 DNA: TGCGCCAGCAGCTGGCAGGGGTATCCTTACAATGAGCAGTTCTTC; CDR3 protein: CASSWQGYPYNEQFF; clone size: many; V gene: TRBV5-1; D gene: -; J gene: TRBJ2-1
CDR3 DNA: TGCAGTGCTAGGTCCGGGGCGCCCTACGAGCAGTACTTC; CDR3 protein: CSARSGAPYEQYF; clone size: -; V gene: TRBV20-1; D gene: -; J gene: TRBJ2-7
CDR3 DNA: TGTGCCACGACAGGGGATGCACCACAGGATACGCAGTATTTT; CDR3 protein: CATTGDAPQDTQYF; clone size: -; V gene: TRBV24-1; D gene: TRBD1; J gene: TRBJ2-3
CDR3 DNA: TGTGCCAGCAGTCGGCAGCAGAATGAGCAGTTCTTC; CDR3 protein: CASSRQQNEQFF; clone size: few; V gene: TRBV2; D gene: -; J gene: TRBJ2-1
CDR3 DNA: TGTGCCAGCAGCCCCGGACGGTTCTATGGCTACACCTTC; CDR3 protein: CASSPGRFYGYTF; clone size: -; V gene: TRBV11-2; D gene: -; J gene: TRBJ1-2
CDR3 DNA: TGCGCCAGCATAGGGAGCGGGAGCTCAGATACGCAGTATTTT; CDR3 protein: CASIGSGSSDTQYF; clone size: many; V gene: TRBV5-1; D gene: TRBD2; J gene: TRBJ2-3
CDR3 DNA: TGTGCCAGCAGCGCAAGCCCCAATGAGCAGTTCTTC; CDR3 protein: CASSASPNEQFF; clone size: many; V gene: TRBV9; D gene: -; J gene: TRBJ2-1
CDR3 DNA: TGCAGTGCCCGGGGACTAGCGGGATTGAACACCGGGGAGCTGTTTTTT; CDR3 protein: CSARGLAGLNTGELFF; clone size: few; V gene: TRBV20-1; D gene: TRBD2; J gene: TRBJ2-2
CDR3 DNA: TGTGCCAGCAGCTCTCCATCGGCAGAGCAAGAGACCCAGTACTTC; CDR3 protein: CASSSPSAEQETQYF; clone size: -; V gene: TRBV7-9; D gene: -; J gene: TRBJ2-5
CDR3 DNA: TGTGCCAGCAGGGAACAGCACGGGACCCAGTACTTC; CDR3 protein: CASREQHGTQYF; clone size: many; V gene: TRBV12-3/TRBV12-4; D gene: -; J gene: TRBJ2-5
CDR3 DNA: TGTGCCAGCATAAAGGGCGGGAGGGCGAACACCGGGGAGCTGTTTTTT; CDR3 protein: CASIKGGRANTGELFF; clone size: -; V gene: TRBV2; D gene: TRBD2; J gene: TRBJ2-2
CDR3 DNA: TGTGCCAGCAGTTACGGGCAGGAGCAGTACTTC; CDR3 protein: CASSYGQEQYF; clone size: few; V gene: TRBV6-5; D gene: -; J gene: TRBJ2-7
CDR3 DNA: TGTGCCAGCAGCTTAGCCGGGGTCCCTTTGTTGTCGGACTACGAGCAGTACTTC; CDR3 protein: CASSLAGVPLLSDYEQYF; clone size: once; V gene: TRBV11-1; D gene: -; J gene: TRBJ2-7
CDR3 DNA: TGTGCCAGCAGCCCGGGTAAAAACTATGGCTACACCTTC; CDR3 protein: CASSPGKNYGYTF; clone size: few; V gene: TRBV6-1; D gene: -; J gene: TRBJ1-2
CDR3 DNA: TGTGCCAGCAGTTCAACCGCAGCGAAGGGGCTCAATCAGCCCCAGCATTTT; CDR3 protein: CASSSTAAKGLNQPQHF; clone size: -; V gene: TRBV28; D gene: -; J gene: TRBJ1-5
CDR3 DNA: TGTGCCAGCAGCAAATCGGGACAGGATGCAACTAATGAAAAACTGTTTTTT; CDR3 protein: CASSKSGQDATNEKLFF; clone size: -; V gene: TRBV21-1; D gene: -; J gene: TRBJ1-4
CDR3 DNA: TGCGCCAGCAGCTTGGAGGGACAATCTGAGCAGTTCTTC; CDR3 protein: CASSLEGQSEQFF; clone size: many; V gene: TRBV5-1; D gene: -; J gene: TRBJ2-1
CDR3 DNA: TGCGCCAGCAGCCAAGATCGAGATAGCGGGGGTCGTGAGACCCAGTACTTC; CDR3 protein: CASSQDRDSGGRETQYF; clone size: -; V gene: TRBV4-1; D gene: TRBD2; J gene: TRBJ2-5
CDR3 DNA: TGTGCCAGCGGGCGGGAGGCGAAAGGAAACACCATATATTTT; CDR3 protein: CASGREAKGNTIYF; clone size: -; V gene: TRBV6-1; D gene: -; J gene: TRBJ1-3
CDR3 DNA: TGCGCCAGCAGCTTGGGGAACCAGGGTTACTCTGGAAACACCATATATTTT; CDR3 protein: CASSLGNQGYSGNTIYF; clone size: few; V gene: TRBV5-1; D gene: -; J gene: TRBJ1-3
CDR3 DNA: TGCAGCGCCCAGGTCAGTTCCTACGAGCAGTACTTC; CDR3 protein: CSAQVSSYEQYF; clone size: -; V gene: TRBV29-1; D gene: -; J gene: TRBJ2-7
CDR3 DNA: TGTGCCAGCAGCGACGGACCGGCTAACTATGGCTACACCTTC; CDR3 protein: CASSDGPANYGYTF; clone size: -; V gene: TRBV7-9; D gene: -; J gene: TRBJ1-2
CDR3 DNA: TGTGCCAGCAGTTTATCATCCGCAGAAGATACGCAGTATTTT; CDR3 protein: CASSLSSAEDTQYF; clone size: many; V gene: TRBV27; D gene: -; J gene: TRBJ2-3
CDR3 DNA: TGTGCCAGCTCACCCTGGGACAGTCGCGCAGATACGCAGTATTTT; CDR3 protein: CASSPWDSRADTQYF; clone size: -; V gene: TRBV18; D gene: TRBD1; J gene: TRBJ2-3
CDR3 DNA: TGCGCCAGCAGCCATCAAGATGACTTGGTAGCAGCGGATACGCAGTATTTT; CDR3 protein: CASSHQDDLVAADTQYF; clone size: -; V gene: TRBV4-1; D gene: -; J gene: TRBJ2-3
CDR3 DNA: TGCGCCAGCAGCTTAAGCCAGAACTACGAGCAGTACTTC; CDR3 protein: CASSLSQNYEQYF; clone size: many; V gene: TRBV5-1; D gene: -; J gene: TRBJ2-7
CDR3 DNA: TGTGCCAGCAGCACCTACAGGCGAGGGAACACCGGGGAGCTGTTTTTT; CDR3 protein: CASSTYRRGNTGELFF; clone size: -; V gene: TRBV7-2; D gene: -; J gene: TRBJ2-2
CDR3 DNA: TGCGCCAGCAGCTTGGGTTTGGATTACAATCAGCCCCAGCATTTT; CDR3 protein: CASSLGLDYNQPQHF; clone size: few; V gene: TRBV5-1; D gene: -; J gene: TRBJ1-5
CDR3 DNA: TGTGCCAGCAGCTTAGGAGGAGGGGGCGGGGATGAGCAGTTCTTC; CDR3 protein: CASSLGGGGGDEQFF; clone size: -; V gene: TRBV11-2; D gene: -; J gene: TRBJ2-1
CDR3 DNA: TGTGCCAGCAGCTTAAGGGGACTAGCGGGTCCCCGAAAATCAGATACGCAGTATTTT; CDR3 protein: CASSLRGLAGPRKSDTQYF; clone size: -; V gene: TRBV11-1; D gene: TRBD2; J gene: TRBJ2-3
CDR3 DNA: TGCAGCGTTGGGGACTTTGACCCAAATGAGCAGTTCTTC; CDR3 protein: CSVGDFDPNEQFF; clone size: -; V gene: TRBV29-1; D gene: -; J gene: TRBJ2-1
CDR3 DNA: TGTGCCAGCAGCTTACCGTTCGACAGGCCTACCTACGAGCAGTACTTC; CDR3 protein: CASSLPFDRPTYEQYF; clone size: -; V gene: TRBV7-9; D gene: -; J gene: TRBJ2-7
CDR3 DNA: TGTGCCACCAGGGTAGGAGCGGGCAGTTACTACGAGCAGTACTTC; CDR3 protein: CATRVGAGSYYEQYF; clone size: few; V gene: TRBV15; D gene: -; J gene: TRBJ2-7
CDR3 DNA: TGTGCCAGCAGTTTGGCCCAGAGGCGGGAGACCCAGTACTTC; CDR3 protein: CASSLAQRRETQYF; clone size: -; V gene: TRBV12-3/TRBV12-4; D gene: -; J gene: TRBJ2-5
CDR3 DNA: TGTGCCAGCAGACCGGGGGGGAACAATCAGCCCCAGCATTTT; CDR3 protein: CASRPGGNNQPQHF; clone size: few; V gene: TRBV12-3/TRBV12-4; D gene: -; J gene: TRBJ1-5
CDR3 DNA: TGCGCCAGCAGCACATACAGGGGGCGCGGAAGAAGTTATAAGAACACTGAAGCTTTCTTT; CDR3 protein: CASSTYRGRGRSYKNTEAFF; clone size: -; V gene: TRBV5-1; D gene: TRBD1; J gene: TRBJ1-1
CDR3 DNA: TGCGCCAGCAGCCCGGACGCCAGCTCCTACAATGAGCAGTTCTTC; CDR3 protein: CASSPDASSYNEQFF; clone size: -; V gene: TRBV5-1; D gene: -; J gene: TRBJ2-1
CDR3 DNA: TGCGCCAGCAGCCTAGACTGGCAGAGAATGGGGGCTTTCTTT; CDR3 protein: CASSLDWQRMGAFF; clone size: many; V gene: TRBV5-1; D gene: -; J gene: TRBJ1-1